This entry lists 7 T cell receptor beta chains sequenced from one sample in a study of cytomegalovirus exposure and HLA in healthy donors. Clones were sequenced by immunoSEQ multiplex PCR, and TCRdb holds only the in-frame ones, with some missing. The sample has about 110,000 clones, approximately 88% seen once. Sequencing input: PBMCs. These receptors were obtained from a woman aged 25 to 45 in good health and CMV-seropositive.

The chain uses TRBV18 and TRBJ2-5; 8 bases align to TRBD1. CDR3 length: 16 residues. Unmatched junction bases numbered 8, after V lost 3 bases and J lost 2 bases. CDR1 is KGHSH, CDR2 LQKENI, per germline. The CDR3 protein is CASSPVKTGEQETQYF. CDR3 DNA sequence: TGTGCCAGCTCACCCGTCAAGACAGGGGAACAAGAGACCCAGTACTTC.

The V call is TRBV27, the J call TRBJ2-1; TRBD1 agrees at 7 bases. Unmatched junction bases numbered 10, after V lost 6 bases and J lost 2 bases. CDR3 size: 16 residues. Germline values: CDR1 MNHEY, CDR2 SMNVEV (reference sequence). The CDR3 region is CASSHDLDRAYNEQFF. The CDR3 DNA follows: TGTGCCAGCAGCCACGACCTCGACAGGGCCTACAATGAGCAGTTCTTC.

This clone was recorded a few times. This sequence joins TRBV2 and TRBJ2-5; perhaps TRBD1 as D (5 bases). The CDR3 consists of 13 residues. CDR1 is SNHLY, CDR2 FYNNEI, per germline. Deletions cut 1 base from V and 10 bases from J, with 13 bases between. Written as DNA, the CDR3 is TGTGCCAGCAGTGAAGAGGTCAGGGCGAGCCAGTACTTC. Its translation is CASSEEVRASQYF.

The chain employs TRBV7-9 and TRBJ2-3; 9 nucleotides match TRBD1. CDR3 size: 14 residues. Germline CDR1 SEHNR, CDR2 FQNEAQ (reference sequence). Trimming at V came to 4 bases and at J to 4 bases, leaving 3 bases not matched to a gene. Here the CDR3 DNA reads TGTGCCAGCAGCTCGAGACAGGGGGCAGATACGCAGTATTTT. This codes for CASSSRQGADTQYF.

The V and J genes are TRBV4-3 and TRBJ2-1; 8 positions match TRBD2. Germline V gene sequence: CDR1 LGHNA, CDR2 YSLEER. V was pared by 0 bases and J by 9 bases, with 7 bases of the junction left unmatched. The CDR3 sequence is 15 residues long. The CDR3 protein is CASSQEEGLAGEQFF. The CDR3 DNA reads as TGCGCCAGCAGCCAAGAAGAAGGCCTAGCGGGTGAGCAGTTCTTC.

V is TRBV10-2 and J is TRBJ2-1, with TRBD2 matching over 8 bases. Germline CDR1 and CDR2: WSHSY and SAAADI. This CDR3 spans 14 amino acids. V gave up 7 bases and J gave up 10 bases; unmatched junction bases: 12. In DNA, the CDR3 is TGCGCCAGCACCGGGACTAGGACCCTTGGGGAGCAGTTCTTC. Residues: CASTGTRTLGEQFF.

The chain carries TRBV28 and TRBJ2-1; TRBD2 matches at 11 bases. J was trimmed by 2 bases and V by 4 bases; bases with no gene match: 4. The germline CDR1 and CDR2 sequences are MDHEN and SYDVKM. The CDR3 consists of 16 residues. The CDR3 loop is CASSSGTSGTYNEQFF. The CDR3, as DNA: TGTGCCAGCAGTTCCGGGACTAGCGGAACCTACAATGAGCAGTTCTTC.